A selection of T cell receptor beta chains follows, all from one sample in a study of blood T cell repertoires in COVID-19. This table comes from immunoSEQ multiplex PCR, and its TCRdb copy is limited to in-frame clones, with some not included. The sample gives more than 50,000 clones, about nine tenths of which show up once; 1.6% is in the top ten. The sample was peripheral blood. Receptor source: a human donor in a cohort sampled during active COVID-19. CDR3s include the opening cysteine and the closing phenylalanine or tryptophan. A D gene is named only where the DNA matches it firmly. Only part of the rows carry a size: once, few, many, or a class if the clone is expanded.

CDR3 DNA: TGTGCCAGCAGTTACTCGAATAATGGGAGAATCCCCCTCTACGAGCAGTACTTC
CDR3 protein: CASSYSNNGRIPLYEQYF
V gene: TRBV6-2/TRBV6-3
clone size: .
D gene: .
J gene: TRBJ2-7

CDR3 DNA: TGTGCCAGCAGCTATATCAAGGGAGGGCACCTTGGGGCACACGAGCAGTACTTC
CDR3 protein: CASSYIKGGHLGAHEQYF
V gene: TRBV7-2
clone size: .
D gene: TRBD2
J gene: TRBJ2-7

CDR3 DNA: TGTGCCAGCAGCCAAACGGGACAGACTAATCAGCCCCAGCATTTT
CDR3 protein: CASSQTGQTNQPQHF
V gene: TRBV4-2
clone size: .
D gene: TRBD1
J gene: TRBJ1-5

CDR3 DNA: TGCAGCGTTGCTGTACAGACCTACGAGCAGTACTTC
CDR3 protein: CSVAVQTYEQYF
V gene: TRBV29-1
clone size: .
D gene: .
J gene: TRBJ2-7

CDR3 DNA: TGTGCCAGCACCAGAGGGCGGGACGAGCAGTACTTC
CDR3 protein: CASTRGRDEQYF
V gene: TRBV6-5
clone size: .
D gene: .
J gene: TRBJ2-7

CDR3 DNA: TGTGCCAGCAAAAGGACAGGCCCCAATCAGCCCCAGCATTTT
CDR3 protein: CASKRTGPNQPQHF
V gene: TRBV28
clone size: .
D gene: TRBD1
J gene: TRBJ1-5

CDR3 DNA: TGTGCCAGCAGTCCCCCCACAGGGGGAACCGGGGAGCTGTTTTTT
CDR3 protein: CASSPPTGGTGELFF
V gene: TRBV28
clone size: .
D gene: TRBD1
J gene: TRBJ2-2

CDR3 DNA: TGTGCCAGCAGCTTTACTAGCGTGAGTGGAGAGACCCAGTACTTC
CDR3 protein: CASSFTSVSGETQYF
V gene: TRBV11-3
clone size: .
D gene: TRBD2
J gene: TRBJ2-5

CDR3 DNA: TGTGCCAGCAACTCCCGACAGGCAGGAGGAGAAAAACTGTTTTTT
CDR3 protein: CASNSRQAGGEKLFF
V gene: TRBV28
clone size: once
D gene: .
J gene: TRBJ1-4

CDR3 DNA: TGTGCCAGCAGTGAACTGAGATCGAACACCGGGGAGCTGTTTTTT
CDR3 protein: CASSELRSNTGELFF
V gene: TRBV6-1
clone size: .
D gene: .
J gene: TRBJ2-2

CDR3 DNA: TGTGCCAGCAGTTTTGGCTTAGGGGCCAATGAGCAGTTCTTC
CDR3 protein: CASSFGLGANEQFF
V gene: TRBV28
clone size: .
D gene: .
J gene: TRBJ2-1

CDR3 DNA: TGTGCCAGTAGTATGTCTTTGCAAGAGACCCAGTACTTC
CDR3 protein: CASSMSLQETQYF
V gene: TRBV19
clone size: .
D gene: .
J gene: TRBJ2-5

CDR3 DNA: TGTGCCAGCAGTCTAACCCGTGGGAGCTCTGGAAACACCATATATTTT
CDR3 protein: CASSLTRGSSGNTIYF
V gene: TRBV2
clone size: .
D gene: .
J gene: TRBJ1-3

CDR3 DNA: TGTGCCAGCAGTGAGACAGATAGCAATCAGCCCCAGCATTTT
CDR3 protein: CASSETDSNQPQHF
V gene: TRBV2
clone size: .
D gene: .
J gene: TRBJ1-5

CDR3 DNA: TGTGCCAGCAGCCTGGGACAGACCAGGGAGCAGTACTTC
CDR3 protein: CASSLGQTREQYF
V gene: TRBV7-9
clone size: once
D gene: TRBD1
J gene: TRBJ2-7

CDR3 DNA: TGTGCCAGCAGCGAGGGGACTAGCGGATGGTACGAGCAGTACTTC
CDR3 protein: CASSEGTSGWYEQYF
V gene: TRBV9
clone size: .
D gene: TRBD2
J gene: TRBJ2-7

CDR3 DNA: TGTGCCAGCAGCTATCAGGGACAGGGGTTCAATGAGCAGTTCTTC
CDR3 protein: CASSYQGQGFNEQFF
V gene: TRBV13
clone size: .
D gene: TRBD1
J gene: TRBJ2-1

CDR3 DNA: TGTGCCAGCAGTCGCGGAGGAAATGAGCAGTTCTTC
CDR3 protein: CASSRGGNEQFF
V gene: TRBV6-5
clone size: .
D gene: .
J gene: TRBJ2-1

CDR3 DNA: TGTGCCACCAGCAGAGGAGGGGCTAGCGGGGTCCAAGAGACCCAGTACTTC
CDR3 protein: CATSRGGASGVQETQYF
V gene: TRBV15
clone size: .
D gene: TRBD2
J gene: TRBJ2-5

CDR3 DNA: TGTGCCAGCTCACCACCTACTAGGACTAGCGGGCTCTCCTACAATGAGCAGTTCTTC
CDR3 protein: CASSPPTRTSGLSYNEQFF
V gene: TRBV18
clone size: .
D gene: TRBD2
J gene: TRBJ2-1

CDR3 DNA: TGTGCCAGTAGACCGAGCTCTGGAAACACCATATATTTT
CDR3 protein: CASRPSSGNTIYF
V gene: TRBV19
clone size: .
D gene: .
J gene: TRBJ1-3

CDR3 DNA: TGTGCCAGCAGCGGGTCTGGGCGCCGGGAGACCCAGTACTTC
CDR3 protein: CASSGSGRRETQYF
V gene: TRBV9
clone size: .
D gene: .
J gene: TRBJ2-5

CDR3 DNA: TGTGCCAGCGCTACCAGGGTCTTCTCCTACGAGCAGTACTTC
CDR3 protein: CASATRVFSYEQYF
V gene: TRBV28
clone size: medium-sized
D gene: .
J gene: TRBJ2-7

CDR3 DNA: TGTGCCAGCAGCTTAGTGCTAGCGGGAGCCTACAATGAGCAGTTCTTC
CDR3 protein: CASSLVLAGAYNEQFF
V gene: TRBV11-3
clone size: once
D gene: TRBD2
J gene: TRBJ2-1

CDR3 DNA: TGTGCCAGCACTTCGGACAATCAACGGACCCAGTACTTC
CDR3 protein: CASTSDNQRTQYF
V gene: TRBV7-9
clone size: .
D gene: .
J gene: TRBJ2-5

CDR3 DNA: TGTGCCAGCAGCCCCTCGCAGGGACAATTCGGCGAGCAGTACTTC
CDR3 protein: CASSPSQGQFGEQYF
V gene: TRBV7-2
clone size: .
D gene: .
J gene: TRBJ2-7

CDR3 DNA: TGTGCCAGTACGCAGGGCAACTCGAACACTGAAGCTTTCTTT
CDR3 protein: CASTQGNSNTEAFF
V gene: TRBV6-5
clone size: .
D gene: .
J gene: TRBJ1-1

CDR3 DNA: TGTGCCAGCAGCACGATTTCCTATTCGGGGACAGGGGATTCTAATTCACCCCTCCACTTT
CDR3 protein: CASSTISYSGTGDSNSPLHF
V gene: TRBV27
clone size: medium-sized
D gene: TRBD1
J gene: TRBJ1-6

CDR3 DNA: TGTGCCAGTAGGCAGACTAGCGCTCCTTCCTACGAGCAGTACTTC
CDR3 protein: CASRQTSAPSYEQYF
V gene: TRBV19
clone size: .
D gene: TRBD2
J gene: TRBJ2-7

CDR3 DNA: TGTGCCAGCAGCTTGCGAAGGGGGCGCCTTGAGACCCAGTACTTC
CDR3 protein: CASSLRRGRLETQYF
V gene: TRBV5-6
clone size: few
D gene: TRBD1
J gene: TRBJ2-5

CDR3 DNA: TGCGCCAGCAGCCCGCCTGGGGGGTTGGTCGAGACCCAGTACTTC
CDR3 protein: CASSPPGGLVETQYF
V gene: TRBV23-1
clone size: once
D gene: .
J gene: TRBJ2-5

CDR3 DNA: TGTGCCAGCTCACCGTACTCTCCCGGGACTAGCCATGGAGATACGCAGTATTTT
CDR3 protein: CASSPYSPGTSHGDTQYF
V gene: TRBV18
clone size: once
D gene: TRBD2
J gene: TRBJ2-3

CDR3 DNA: TGTGCCAGCAGCAAGTCCCGGGACAGGGGGACTGAAGCTTTCTTT
CDR3 protein: CASSKSRDRGTEAFF
V gene: TRBV6-2/TRBV6-3
clone size: .
D gene: TRBD1
J gene: TRBJ1-1

CDR3 DNA: TGTGCCAGCAGCCAAGAGAGCGGGTACCTGTCCTACGAGCAGTACTTC
CDR3 protein: CASSQESGYLSYEQYF
V gene: TRBV14
clone size: .
D gene: .
J gene: TRBJ2-7

CDR3 DNA: TGTGCCAGCAGCTTCAATACAGGGGGCCATTCCCGCTCTGGAAACACCATATATTTT
CDR3 protein: CASSFNTGGHSRSGNTIYF
V gene: TRBV7-6
clone size: once
D gene: TRBD1
J gene: TRBJ1-3

CDR3 DNA: TGTGCCAGCAGCGTAGATTTGGGCAGAGCCTACGAGCAGTACTTC
CDR3 protein: CASSVDLGRAYEQYF
V gene: TRBV9
clone size: .
D gene: .
J gene: TRBJ2-7

CDR3 DNA: TGTGCCAGCAGTTCCGACAGAGGAGACCAAGAGACCCAGTACTTC
CDR3 protein: CASSSDRGDQETQYF
V gene: TRBV2
clone size: .
D gene: .
J gene: TRBJ2-5

CDR3 DNA: TGTGCCAGCAGCTTAGTCCCGCAGGCGAGCATGTGGTTT
CDR3 protein: CASSLVPQASMWF
V gene: TRBV7-2
clone size: .
D gene: .
J gene: TRBJ2-3

CDR3 DNA: TGTGCCAGCAGTCATCTAGCGGTCCCCGGCCGGGAGACCCAGTACTTC
CDR3 protein: CASSHLAVPGRETQYF
V gene: TRBV5-6
clone size: .
D gene: TRBD2
J gene: TRBJ2-5

CDR3 DNA: TGTGCCACCAGCTCGTCGGACAGGGGAAGAAACGAGCAGTACTTC
CDR3 protein: CATSSSDRGRNEQYF
V gene: TRBV15
clone size: .
D gene: TRBD1
J gene: TRBJ2-7

CDR3 DNA: TGTGCCAGCCGGACTAGCGGGAGAGGGGGGTGGGAGACCCAGTACTTC
CDR3 protein: CASRTSGRGGWETQYF
V gene: TRBV28
clone size: .
D gene: TRBD2
J gene: TRBJ2-5

CDR3 DNA: TGCGCCAGCAGTTACGGAGAGGAGCAGTACTTC
CDR3 protein: CASSYGEEQYF
V gene: TRBV5-1
clone size: .
D gene: .
J gene: TRBJ2-7

CDR3 DNA: TGTGCCAGTAGTATAGGGGCGCCGTATGGGGCTAGCGGGAGGTTGGACGAGCAGTACTTC
CDR3 protein: CASSIGAPYGASGRLDEQYF
V gene: TRBV19
clone size: .
D gene: TRBD2
J gene: TRBJ2-7

CDR3 DNA: TGTGCCAGCAGTTTGGGGGGTGCCTCCTACAATGAGCAGTTCTTC
CDR3 protein: CASSLGGASYNEQFF
V gene: TRBV27
clone size: .
D gene: .
J gene: TRBJ2-1

CDR3 DNA: TGTGCCAGCGTCTCCGGGATGGGCACAGATACGCAGTATTTT
CDR3 protein: CASVSGMGTDTQYF
V gene: TRBV5-5
clone size: .
D gene: .
J gene: TRBJ2-3